One sample yielded the 15 T cell receptor beta chains listed below, sequenced in a study of control samples from healthy donors and cancer patients. Profiled with immunoSEQ multiplex PCR; TCRdb holds only in-frame clones, not every one. Here the sample spans about 35,000 clones, about 93% being singletons. The sample consisted of PBMCs. These receptors were taken from a man in his forties with colorectal cancer.

This sequence joins TRBV25-1 and TRBJ1-2, with 8 bases that match TRBD1. The germline CDR1 and CDR2 sequences are MGHDK and SYGVNS. Trimming removed 6 bases from V and 5 bases from J; junction bases left unmatched: 5. This CDR3 spans 13 amino acids. The CDR3 here is CASRGQDKYGYTF. CDR3 bases: TGTGCCAGCAGGGGACAGGACAAGTATGGCTACACCTTC.

The chain employs TRBV30 and TRBJ1-4, with D uncertain. CDR1 GTSNPN and CDR2 SVGIG come from the germline V gene (reference sequence). This CDR3 contains 13 residues. The V gene lost 1 base and the J gene lost 8 bases, with 11 bases spanning the gap. The CDR3 loop is CAWSANRGEKLFF. Written as DNA, the CDR3 is TGTGCCTGGAGTGCAAATAGAGGCGAAAAACTGTTTTTT.

This chain joins TRBV6-5 and TRBJ2-6; D is unresolved. The CDR3 has 14 residues. Looked up from germline, CDR1 is MNHEY and CDR2 is SVGAGI. Between the trimmed V and J ends, which lost 7 bases and 2 bases, there was a span of 9 bases. The CDR3 sequence: CASMVGPGANVLTF. In DNA form, the CDR3 reads TGTGCCAGCATGGTAGGGCCTGGGGCCAACGTCCTGACTTTC.

The chain uses TRBV3-1 (or the pseudogene TRBV3-2) and TRBJ1-4; D perhaps matches TRBD1 (6 bases). The CDR3 runs 15 residues. Germline V gene sequence: CDR1 LGHDT, CDR2 YNNKEL (reference sequence). Trimming took off 2 bases at V and 7 bases at J, with 14 bases between the two ends. CDR3 nucleotide sequence: TGTGCCAGCAGCCAACGGGGGGCCGTCGGTGAAAAACTGTTTTTT. This translates into CASSQRGAVGEKLFF.

V is TRBV19 and J is TRBJ1-5; unclear D gene. There are 14 residues in the CDR3. Trimming left V 1 base short and J 1 base short, with 5 bases between. Germline CDR1 is LNHDA and CDR2 is SQIVND (reference sequence). CDR3 residues: CASSIVSSNQPQHF. Here the CDR3 DNA reads TGTGCCAGTAGTATAGTGAGCAGCAATCAGCCCCAGCATTTT. Full variable domain (rest looked up from reference TRBV19 and TRBJ1-5): DGGITQSPKYLFRKEGQNVTLSCEQNLNHDAMYWYRQDPGQGLRLIYYSQIVNDFQKGDIAEGYSVSREKKESFPLTVTSAQKNPTAFYLCASSIVSSNQPQHFGDGTRLSIL.

This chain connects TRBV5-6 to TRBJ2-7; unclear D gene. Germline-derived CDR1 and CDR2 are SGHDT and YYEEEE. The CDR3 has 14 amino acids. The ends were cut back, 4 bases at V and 1 base at J, with 12 bases in the middle. The DNA for the CDR3 is TGTGCCAGCAGCACCGGAATCCTATCCTACGAGCAGTACTTC. Translated: CASSTGILSYEQYF.

V gene TRBV5-5 combines with J gene TRBJ2-7; D might be TRBD1 (5 bases). CDR3 length: 13 amino acids. Germline assignment: CDR1 SGHKS and CDR2 YYEKEE (reference sequence). V was cut by 4 bases and J by 4 bases, with 12 bases left in between. The CDR3 region is CASSRLGAYEQYF. CDR3 DNA: TGTGCCAGCAGCCGACTTGGGGCTTACGAGCAGTACTTC.

This clone was picked up a small number of times. V usage is TRBV3-1 (or the pseudogene TRBV3-2) and J usage is TRBJ2-7; possible D gene TRBD2, 6 bases. Germline V gene sequence: CDR1 LGHDT, CDR2 YNNKEL (reference sequence). The V end lost 1 base, the J end lost 5 bases, and 9 bases lay between the germline ends. There are 13 residues in the CDR3. The CDR3 is CASSQAGSNEQYF. CDR3 bases: TGTGCCAGCAGCCAAGCCGGGAGCAACGAGCAGTACTTC.

The chain uses TRBV6-1 and TRBJ2-3, with 10 bases lining up with TRBD1. Germline CDR1 is MNHNS and CDR2 is SASEGT. The CDR3 is made up of 16 amino acids. V lost 5 bases, J lost 3 bases, and 8 bases stayed unmatched. CDR3 sequence (DNA): TGTGCCAGCAGTCAAGACAGGGGGCGCGGGACAGATACGCAGTATTTT. Translated: CASSQDRGRGTDTQYF.

The J gene is TRBJ2-3, the V gene TRBV4-2; D might be TRBD1 (5 bases). CDR3 size: 14 residues. Germline CDR1 reads LGHNA; CDR2 reads YNFKEQ. V gave up 3 bases and J gave up 0 bases, with 7 bases separating them. The chain's CDR3 is CASSQPGSTDTQYF. CDR3 coding DNA: TGTGCCAGCAGCCAGCCAGGGAGCACAGATACGCAGTATTTT.

The chain uses TRBV27 and TRBJ1-5; D unclear. Trimming took 6 bases from V and 7 from J, leaving 10 bases between them. The CDR3 covers 12 residues. CDR1 is MNHEY and CDR2 is SMNVEV in the germline V gene (reference sequence). The CDR3 DNA follows: TGTGCCAGCAGAAAGTTGGGGCAGCCCCAGCATTTT. Translation: CASRKLGQPQHF.

This chain links TRBV9 with TRBJ2-1; D unclear. Trimming pared 4 bases from V and 6 bases from J, leaving 20 bases between. Germline V gene data show CDR1 as SGDLS and CDR2 as YYNGEE. The CDR3 is 16 amino acids. CDR3 DNA: TGTGCCAGCAGCAACAACCCCCAGATTTGGGCCAATGAGCAGTTCTTC. Translation: CASSNNPQIWANEQFF.

This clone was found once. The chain combines TRBV5-1 with TRBJ1-1; 7 nucleotides match TRBD1. Germline CDR1 SGHRS, CDR2 YFSETQ. Trimming removed 0 bases from V and 9 bases from J; junction bases left unmatched: 5. The CDR3 has 13 amino acids. The CDR3 sequence is CASSLGDREKAFF. The CDR3 DNA follows: TGCGCCAGCAGCTTGGGGGACAGAGAGAAAGCTTTCTTT.

The chain is built from TRBV6-5 and TRBJ1-1; 7 bases map to TRBD1. The CDR3 runs to 15 residues. Germline V gene data show CDR1 as MNHEY and CDR2 as SVGAGI. Losses at the gene ends were 5 bases for V and 4 bases for J; bases not matched to a gene: 10. In nucleotides, the CDR3 is TGTGCCAGCAGTCACGACAGGGCCTTGACCACTGAAGCTTTCTTT. This gives the protein CASSHDRALTTEAFF.

This clone was picked up a small number of times. The chain joins TRBV18 to TRBJ2-7; D might be TRBD2 (5 bases). Germline loops: CDR1 KGHSH, CDR2 LQKENI. With 3 bases removed from V and 9 bases from J, the gap between germline ends came to 21 bases. The CDR3 is 15 amino acids. The chain's CDR3 is CASSPGQAYGEGQYF. The CDR3 DNA reads TGTGCCAGCTCACCTGGCCAGGCTTACGGCGAGGGGCAGTACTTC.